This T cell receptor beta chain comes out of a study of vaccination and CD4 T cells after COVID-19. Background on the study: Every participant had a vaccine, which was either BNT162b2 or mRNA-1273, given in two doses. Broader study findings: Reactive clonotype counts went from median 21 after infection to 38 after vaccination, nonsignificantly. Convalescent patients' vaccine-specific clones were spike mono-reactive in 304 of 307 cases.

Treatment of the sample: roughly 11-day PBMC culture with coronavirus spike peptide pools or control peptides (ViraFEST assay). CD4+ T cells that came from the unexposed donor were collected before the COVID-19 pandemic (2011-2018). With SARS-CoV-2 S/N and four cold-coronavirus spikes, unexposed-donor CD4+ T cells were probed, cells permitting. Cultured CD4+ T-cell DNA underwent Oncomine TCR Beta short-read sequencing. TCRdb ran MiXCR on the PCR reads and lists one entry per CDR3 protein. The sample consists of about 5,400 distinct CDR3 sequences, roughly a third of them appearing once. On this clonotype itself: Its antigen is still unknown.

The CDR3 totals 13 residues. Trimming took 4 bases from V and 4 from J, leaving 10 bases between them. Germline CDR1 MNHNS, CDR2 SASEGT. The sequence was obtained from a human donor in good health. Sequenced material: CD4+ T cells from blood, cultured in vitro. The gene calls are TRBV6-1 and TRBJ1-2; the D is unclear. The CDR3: CASSAGYLYGYTF. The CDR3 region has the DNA TGTGCCAGCAGTGCGGGTTACCTCTATGGCTACACCTTC.